In its sample, the clone carrying this T cell receptor beta chain was seen many times. The antigen remains unidentified. The sample is drawn from a study of blood T cells in healthy people across ages. This CDR3 has 11 residues. CDR1 is SGHAT, CDR2 FQNNGV, per germline. Trimming shortened V by 11 bases and J by 7 bases, and 14 bases separated the two germline ends. Overall study findings and caveats: The study found more naive CD4+ cells and higher diversity in long-lived than aged donors.

The use of a sample-barcoded 5' primer and a J-beta primer mix characterized a second PCR of about 7 to 12 cycles. Any given sample supplied a minimum of 3 million CDR3-containing paired-end reads. TCRdb re-called the 5' RACE reads with MiXCR, one entry per CDR3 protein. The sample carries 1.5 million to 2 million distinct CDR3 sequences, about 39% recorded once. This TCR was recovered from a human donor in good health. The sequenced material came from blood. This chain connects TRBV11-2 to TRBJ1-2, with D possibly being TRBD1 (5 bases). In nucleotides, the CDR3 is TGTGCCCGCCCATGGACATTTGGCTACACCTTC. It codes for CARPWTFGYTF. The full variable domain, completed using reference TRBV11-2 and TRBJ1-2, is EAGVAQSPRYKIIEKRQSVAFWCNPISGHATLYWYQQILGQGPKLLIQFQNNGVVDDSQLPKDRFSAERLKGVDSTLKIQPAKLEDSAVYLCARPWTFGYTFGSGTRLTVV.